This T cell receptor beta chain was sequenced for a study of OX40 agonist ivuxolimab in advanced cancers. Turning to the study itself: Enrolled patients in dose escalation had cancers that were hepatocellular carcinoma, melanoma, renal cell or head and neck cancer. Study-wide points: Within 6 weeks, CD4+ and CD8+ blood T cells expanded clonally at 0.1 to 3.0 mg/kg. In the expanded peripheral T cells, antigen specificity was never determined.

On this clone: Its antigen is as yet unknown.

Repertoires were generated with immunoSEQ multiplex PCR, while TCRdb's copy carries only in-frame clones and drops some. The data contain around 140,000 clones, about 93% of them singletons. Germline V gene data show CDR1 as KGHSH and CDR2 as LQKENI. V shed 3 bases and J shed 1 base, with 9 bases lying between them. The CDR3 totals 14 residues. This sequence originates from an adult with an advanced solid tumor such as melanoma, head and neck, liver or kidney cancer. The chain carries TRBV18 and TRBJ2-5, with D perhaps TRBD2 (6 bases). Sequences were derived from CD4+ or CD8+ T cells sorted from blood, sampled in a trial of the OX40 agonist ivuxolimab. The CDR3, as DNA: TGTGCCAGCTCACCCCGCGGGGCCCAAGAGACCCAGTACTTC. Translated: CASSPRGAQETQYF.